The text below deals with one TCR beta chain. These data come from a study of blood T cell repertoires in COVID-19. Background on the study: Sample material is recorded as cDNA or gDNA derived from T cells, B-cell-depleted T cells, or PBMCs.

Seattle researchers signed up patients amid active infection and tracked them longitudinally. Per the original data handling: Quantification of nucleated cells was approximated via reference gene primer amplification. TCRdb keeps only in-frame clones here, not all; method: immunoSEQ multiplex PCR. The V and J calls and the clone size are those of that table, but D and trimming were determined from the DNA. The sample records 200,000 to 250,000 clones, 83% being singletons. The germline V gene encodes CDR1 MNHEY and CDR2 SMNVEV (reference sequence). The CDR3 is 15 amino acids. V shed 5 bases and J 5 bases; nucleotides not matched to a gene: 12.

The chain couples TRBV27 to TRBJ2-7; TRBD1 aligns across 7 bases. This clonotype was obtained from a woman aged 25 to 39 with COVID-19, enrolled during active disease. What was sequenced was peripheral blood. The CDR3 nucleotides are TGTGCCAGCAGTCGAGACGGGACAGCTTCGGACGAGCAGTACTTC. As protein: CASSRDGTASDEQYF.